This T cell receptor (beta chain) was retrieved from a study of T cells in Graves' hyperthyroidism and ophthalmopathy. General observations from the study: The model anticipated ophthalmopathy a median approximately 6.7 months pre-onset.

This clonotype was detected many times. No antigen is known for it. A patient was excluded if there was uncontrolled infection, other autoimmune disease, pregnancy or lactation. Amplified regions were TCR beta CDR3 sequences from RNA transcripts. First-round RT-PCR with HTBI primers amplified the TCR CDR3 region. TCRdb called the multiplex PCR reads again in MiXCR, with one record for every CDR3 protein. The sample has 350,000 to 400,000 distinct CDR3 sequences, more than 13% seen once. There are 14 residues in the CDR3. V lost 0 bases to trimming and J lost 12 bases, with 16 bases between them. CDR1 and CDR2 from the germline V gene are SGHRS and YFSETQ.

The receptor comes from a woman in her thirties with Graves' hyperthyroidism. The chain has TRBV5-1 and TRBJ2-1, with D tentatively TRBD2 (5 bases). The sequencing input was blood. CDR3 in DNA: TGCGCCAGCAGCTTGGCCGAGGGCGGATGGAGGCAGTTCTTC. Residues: CASSLAEGGWRQFF.